Listed below are T cell receptor beta chains from one sample, sequenced in a study of T cells in Graves' hyperthyroidism and ophthalmopathy. TCRdb analysed the multiplex PCR reads with MiXCR anew, one entry per CDR3 protein. This table holds some 600,000 distinct CDR3 sequences, over 11% found once. The specimen was blood. The receptors originated from a young woman with Graves' hyperthyroidism that later progressed to Graves' ophthalmopathy. Both conserved end residues are part of each CDR3. A D gene is named only where the DNA matches it firmly.

d_gene: TRBD2
len: 15
v_gene: TRBV29-1
j_gene: TRBJ2-3
CDR3aa: CSVDAGGRATDTQYF

d_gene: .
len: 13
v_gene: TRBV30
j_gene: TRBJ2-2
CDR3aa: CAWSEQNTGELFF

d_gene: .
len: 12
v_gene: TRBV6-2/TRBV6-3
j_gene: TRBJ1-5
CDR3aa: CASRSGSGPQHF

d_gene: .
len: 14
v_gene: TRBV30
j_gene: TRBJ2-7
CDR3aa: CAWSPPSRTYEQYF

d_gene: .
len: 14
v_gene: TRBV28
j_gene: TRBJ2-7
CDR3aa: CASSLPTPTYEQYF

d_gene: .
len: 16
v_gene: TRBV7-3
j_gene: TRBJ2-1
CDR3aa: CASSLDSSVTYNEQFF

d_gene: .
len: 14
v_gene: TRBV12-3/TRBV12-4
j_gene: TRBJ2-2
CDR3aa: CATAGQSNTGELFF

d_gene: TRBD2
len: 13
v_gene: TRBV20-1
j_gene: TRBJ2-1
CDR3aa: CSARGLAGVEQFF

d_gene: .
len: 16
v_gene: TRBV11-2
j_gene: TRBJ2-3
CDR3aa: CASSWPSGIGGDTQYF

d_gene: TRBD2
len: 13
v_gene: TRBV7-9
j_gene: TRBJ2-7
CDR3aa: CASSTSATYEQYF

d_gene: .
len: 12
v_gene: TRBV25-1
j_gene: TRBJ2-1
CDR3aa: CASMGIFNEQFF

d_gene: .
len: 15
v_gene: TRBV20-1
j_gene: TRBJ1-1
CDR3aa: CSARPVRNMNTEAFF